Below, 25 T cell receptor beta chains from the same sample are listed, as sequenced in a study of cytomegalovirus exposure and HLA in healthy donors. Primers: 60 Vbeta forward and 13 Jbeta reverse. Libraries were prepared by immunoSEQ multiplex PCR; TCRdb keeps only in-frame clonotypes and omits some of them. The sample lists 130,000 or so clones; about three quarters were seen once. Sequencing input: PBMCs. These receptors were obtained from a woman under 30 in good health and CMV-seronegative.

This chain connects TRBV4-1 to TRBJ1-1; D may be TRBD1 (5 bases). CDR1 and CDR2 (germline): MGHRA, YSYEKL. The CDR3 sequence is 13 residues long. Trimming stripped 5 bases from V and 5 bases from J, with 12 bases between. The CDR3, as DNA: TGCGCCAGCAGCGGGGGAGGCTGGACTGAAGCTTTCTTT. Its protein is CASSGGGWTEAFF.

The rearrangement joins TRBV11-2 to TRBJ1-1; D is uncertain. V was pared by 0 bases and J by 5 bases, with 10 bases between. Germline V CDR1 and CDR2: SGHAT, FQNNGV. This CDR3 has 14 amino acids. CDR3 DNA sequence: TGTGCCAGCAGCTTAGAATTAGCGGGGACTGAAGCTTTCTTT. The encoded protein is CASSLELAGTEAFF.

This chain links TRBV5-1 with TRBJ2-2, with a tentative D call TRBD1 (6 bases). Germline lookup yields CDR1 SGHRS and CDR2 YFSETQ. V lost 3 bases to trimming and J lost 8 bases, with 8 bases between them. The CDR3 is 12 residues long. The CDR3 is CASSSRGGELFF. The CDR3 DNA follows: TGCGCCAGCAGCTCCAGGGGTGGGGAGCTGTTTTTT.

The chain employs TRBV30 and TRBJ1-3; D unresolved. The CDR3 extends over 12 amino acids. Germline lookup yields CDR1 GTSNPN and CDR2 SVGIG (reference sequence). Between the trimmed V and J ends, which lost 4 bases and 4 bases, there was a span of 8 bases. The CDR3 nucleotides are TGTGCCTGGACGGGTATGGGAAACACCATATATTTT. Translation: CAWTGMGNTIYF.

The chain joins TRBV28 to TRBJ2-2, with TRBD2 matching 10 bases. V lost 2 bases and J lost 3; bases outside the gene matches: 9. There are 18 residues in the CDR3. The V gene's germline CDR1 is MDHEN and CDR2 SYDVKM. CDR3 sequence (DNA): TGTGCCAGCAGTTTAAGGCTAGCGGGAGATCCCGACACCGGGGAGCTGTTTTTT. It translates to CASSLRLAGDPDTGELFF.

The chain is built from TRBV29-1 and TRBJ2-2; 9 nucleotides line up with TRBD2. The length of the CDR3 is 14 residues. CDR1 is SQVTM and CDR2 is ANQGSEA in the germline V gene. The V and J ends lost 7 bases and 6 bases, in that order; junction bases with no gene match: 9. CDR3 loop: CSALISGSAGELFF. In DNA, the CDR3 is TGCAGCGCCCTCATTAGCGGGAGTGCCGGGGAGCTGTTTTTT.

Comment on this clone: Other nucleotide sequences from this sample produce the same CDR3. The chain links TRBV20-1 to TRBJ1-1, with D possibly being TRBD1 (5 bases). Germline CDR1 DFQATT, CDR2 SNEGSKA (reference sequence). Trimming pared 6 bases from V and 1 base from J, leaving 6 bases between. This CDR3 region has 11 residues. The CDR3 loop is CSATGNTEAFF. CDR3 bases: TGCAGTGCCACAGGGAACACTGAAGCTTTCTTT.

The chain uses TRBV10-3 and TRBJ2-7, with TRBD2 identical over 14 bases. Germline CDR1 ENHRY, CDR2 SYGVKD. The CDR3 consists of 15 residues. V shed 6 bases, J shed 3 bases, and the junction held 4 bases outside the gene matches. CDR3 residues: CAISPGLAGGYEQYF. CDR3 nucleotide sequence: TGTGCCATCAGCCCTGGACTAGCGGGGGGCTACGAGCAGTACTTC.

This sequence joins TRBV29-1 and TRBJ2-7; TRBD1 is a possible D gene (6 bases). The CDR3 is 15 amino acids. Germline CDR1 reads SQVTM; CDR2 reads ANQGSEA. The ends were cut back, 6 bases at V and 0 bases at J, with 18 bases in the middle. The CDR3 spells CSVTPRSRGSYEQYF. The CDR3 DNA follows: TGCAGCGTGACTCCTCGCTCCAGGGGCTCCTACGAGCAGTACTTC.

This sequence joins TRBV6-1 and TRBJ2-3, with 7 bases matching TRBD2. This CDR3 has 20 amino acids. In germline, CDR1 is MNHNS, CDR2 SASEGT. The trim removed 2 bases at V and 6 bases at J, leaving 23 bases unmatched. The CDR3 loop is CASSELRGGASGPPGDTQYF. The CDR3 DNA is TGTGCCAGCAGTGAATTGAGGGGTGGAGCTAGCGGTCCCCCGGGGGATACGCAGTATTTT.

The CDR3 reads CASSPSVTEAFF. The CDR3 coding sequence is TGTGCCAGCTCACCGAGTGTGACTGAAGCTTTCTTT. This rearrangement joins TRBV18 to TRBJ1-1; no firm D call. This CDR3 comprises 12 residues. Trimming removed 3 bases at V and 5 bases at J, with 7 bases between. Per germline, CDR1 KGHSH and CDR2 LQKENI.

In this sample, this clone turned up once. The chain links TRBV2 to TRBJ1-2; 8 bases are shared with TRBD1. After removal of 2 bases from V and 5 bases from J, the junction contained 4 bases not matched to a gene. Germline CDR1 reads SNHLY; CDR2 reads FYNNEI. This CDR3 is 14 amino acids long. CDR3 region: CASSETGGYYGYTF. The CDR3 DNA reads as TGTGCCAGCAGTGAAACAGGGGGTTATTATGGCTACACCTTC.

The chain joins TRBV4-2 to TRBJ1-1; 7 bases fit TRBD1. CDR1 and CDR2 (germline): LGHNA, YNFKEQ. J was trimmed by 0 bases and V by 6 bases; bases with no gene match: 19. The CDR3 has 19 residues. This chain's CDR3 is CASRPETFGTDLMNTEAFF. The DNA for the CDR3 is TGTGCCAGCAGGCCGGAGACCTTCGGGACAGACCTCATGAACACTGAAGCTTTCTTT.

This clone was recorded a few times. The rearrangement joins TRBV19 to TRBJ1-4; D might be TRBD1 (6 bases). Germline CDR1 and CDR2: LNHDA and SQIVND (reference sequence). The ends were cut back, 4 bases at V and 7 bases at J, with 16 bases in the middle. This CDR3 is 15 amino acids long. The CDR3 DNA sequence: TGTGCCAGTAGTACCGAGGGGGAACGGGGTGAAAAACTGTTTTTT. This sequence encodes CASSTEGERGEKLFF.

Remarks on this clone: A read error may explain this, as a much larger clone is one base away. Because the CDR3 is missing its conserved closing phenylalanine or tryptophan, this is likely a read error. CDR3 DNA sequence: TGTGCCTGGGGGACAGGGCTTGAAGCTTTCTTG. Amino acids: CAWGTGLEAFL. The V gene is TRBV30, the J gene TRBJ1-1; 9 nucleotides align to TRBD1. V was clipped by 5 bases and J by 7 bases; unmatched bases: 2. The CDR3 contains 11 residues. Germline values: CDR1 GTSNPN, CDR2 SVGIG (reference sequence).

The chain joins TRBV19 to TRBJ1-2; 10 bases agree with TRBD1. V lost 5 bases to trimming and J lost 8 bases; unmatched junction nucleotides: 11. The CDR3 has 15 amino acids. The germline gives CDR1 LNHDA, CDR2 SQIVND (reference sequence). CDR3 coding DNA: TGTGCCAGTAGTCCCAGTAGGGGACAGGGGAACGGCTACACCTTC. Its protein product is CASSPSRGQGNGYTF. Full variable domain (rest looked up from reference TRBV19 and TRBJ1-2): DGGITQSPKYLFRKEGQNVTLSCEQNLNHDAMYWYRQDPGQGLRLIYYSQIVNDFQKGDIAEGYSVSREKKESFPLTVTSAQKNPTAFYLCASSPSRGQGNGYTFGSGTRLTVV.

The chain has TRBV4-1 and TRBJ2-5; 10 bases align to TRBD2. Germline-derived CDR1 and CDR2 are MGHRA and YSYEKL. V lost 0 bases, J lost 2 bases, and 6 bases stayed unmatched. This CDR3 region has 17 residues. This CDR3 is CASSQDPASGSQETQYF. CDR3 DNA: TGCGCCAGCAGCCAAGATCCGGCTAGCGGGAGTCAAGAGACCCAGTACTTC.

The chain combines TRBV19 with TRBJ1-2, with D maybe TRBD1 (5 bases). This CDR3 comprises 13 residues. V was clipped by 7 bases and J by 1 base, with 10 bases between them. CDR1 and CDR2 (germline): LNHDA, SQIVND (reference sequence). CDR3 in amino acids: CASNPGLNYGYTF. The CDR3 DNA is TGTGCCAGTAATCCGGGACTTAACTATGGCTACACCTTC. Using reference TRBV19 and TRBJ1-2 for the parts outside the CDR3, the full variable domain is DGGITQSPKYLFRKEGQNVTLSCEQNLNHDAMYWYRQDPGQGLRLIYYSQIVNDFQKGDIAEGYSVSREKKESFPLTVTSAQKNPTAFYLCASNPGLNYGYTFGSGTRLTVV.

The rearrangement joins TRBV7-9 to TRBJ2-7; possible D gene TRBD1, 6 bases. V gave up 8 bases and J gave up 2 bases, with 16 bases separating them. CDR1 is SEHNR, CDR2 FQNEAQ, per germline (reference sequence). The CDR3 is made up of 14 amino acids. This CDR3 reads CASGGEGLPYEQYF. The CDR3 coding sequence is TGTGCCAGCGGGGGCGAAGGGCTTCCCTACGAGCAGTACTTC.

This sequence joins TRBV19 and TRBJ1-5, with 7 bases aligning to TRBD1. With 5 bases clipped from V and 11 bases from J, the junction kept 18 bases outside the gene matches. Germline CDR1 reads LNHDA; CDR2 reads SQIVND (reference sequence). This CDR3 is 16 amino acids long. The CDR3 region is CASSARDRLYESAQHF. The CDR3 DNA is TGTGCCAGTAGTGCCCGGGACAGACTTTACGAATCGGCCCAGCATTTT. The full variable domain, completed using reference TRBV19 and TRBJ1-5, is DGGITQSPKYLFRKEGQNVTLSCEQNLNHDAMYWYRQDPGQGLRLIYYSQIVNDFQKGDIAEGYSVSREKKESFPLTVTSAQKNPTAFYLCASSARDRLYESAQHFGDGTRLSIL.

This clone was counted a few times. The rearrangement uses TRBV15 and TRBJ1-4; D is undetermined. The CDR3 sequence is 14 residues long. From germline, CDR1 is LNHNV and CDR2 YYDKDF (reference sequence). Trimming took off 4 bases at V and 7 bases at J, with 13 bases between the two ends. The CDR3 loop is CATSTVDSGEKLFF. For the CDR3, the DNA is TGTGCCACCAGCACCGTAGACTCGGGTGAAAAACTGTTTTTT.

The gene calls are TRBV4-2 and TRBJ2-1; TRBD2 matches at 9 bases. This CDR3 comprises 17 residues. Germline V gene lookup returns CDR1 LGHNA and CDR2 YNFKEQ. Trimming removed 5 bases from V and 4 bases from J; junction bases left unmatched: 12. Written as DNA, the CDR3 is TGTGCCAGCAGCGGTTCGAAGCGGGAGGTCCCTTACAATGAGCAGTTCTTC. Protein sequence: CASSGSKREVPYNEQFF.

The V gene is TRBV29-1, the J gene TRBJ1-3, with D perhaps matching TRBD1 (5 bases). Per germline, CDR1 SQVTM and CDR2 ANQGSEA. This CDR3 has 11 residues. V lost 4 bases and J 10 bases, leaving 11 bases between the germline ends. The CDR3 sequence: CSVAAGLTIYF. The CDR3, as DNA: TGCAGCGTTGCGGCAGGGTTGACCATATATTTT.

The chain is built from TRBV10-1 and TRBJ2-2; maybe TRBD2 (5 bases). Per the germline V gene, CDR1 is WNHNN and CDR2 is SYGVQD (reference sequence). CDR3 length: 15 amino acids. The ends were cut back, 3 bases at V and 7 bases at J, with 15 bases in the middle. CDR3 DNA sequence: TGCGCCAGCAGTGAAAACGAGGCCGAGGGCGGGGAGCTGTTTTTT. Its protein product is CASSENEAEGGELFF.

This chain connects TRBV5-4 to TRBJ1-1, with D perhaps matching TRBD1 (5 bases). The CDR3 is 15 amino acids. Trimming removed 4 bases from V and 5 bases from J, with 18 bases in between. Germline values: CDR1 SGHNT, CDR2 YYREEE (reference sequence). This CDR3 is CASSLIGRGVTEAFF. The CDR3, as DNA: TGTGCCAGCAGCCTCATAGGGAGGGGAGTTACTGAAGCTTTCTTT.